This entry concerns a single TCR beta chain. The target antigen is unknown. These data belong to a study of cytomegalovirus exposure and HLA in healthy donors. Study in general: About 80 million unique TCRs from HLA-typed donors were held in an early data release. Findings and caveats of the study: Most TCR sequences proved rare, with some public TCRs found in many donors. Differences between HLA loci emerged in a later analysis of TCR association rates, with DRB1 most and HLA-C fewest.

Amplification used 60 Vbeta primers and 13 Jbeta primers. Generated by immunoSEQ multiplex PCR, the TCRdb table keeps only in-frame clones and is missing some. The sample has more than 200,000 clones, about three quarters seen once. CDR3 length equals 16 residues. Germline lookup yields CDR1 MGHRA and CDR2 YSYEKL. Trimming removed 0 bases from V and 4 bases from J; junction bases left unmatched: 7. The chain couples TRBV4-1 to TRBJ1-2; TRBD1 agrees at 8 bases. Sequencing input: PBMCs. The receptor's source is a man aged 35-49 years in good health and CMV-seronegative. CDR3 region: CASSQDPGTGSYGYTF. The DNA of the CDR3 is TGCGCCAGCAGCCAAGATCCAGGGACAGGTAGCTATGGCTACACCTTC.